This entry describes one T cell receptor (beta chain). Method: immunoSEQ multiplex PCR; TCRdb's copy keeps in-frame clones and lacks some. The sample holds around 90,000 clones; over 80% are singletons and the top ten take roughly 6.4%. These data are taken from a study of blood T cell repertoires in COVID-19. As for the study in general: PBMCs, B-cell-depleted T cells, or T cells provided the cDNA or gDNA that made up the material.

V shed 10 bases, J shed 2 bases, and the junction held 11 bases outside the gene matches. The germline CDR1 and CDR2 sequences are MDHEN and SYDVKM. CDR3 length: 14 residues. Sequencing used peripheral blood. The V call is TRBV28, the J call TRBJ2-7; TRBD1 matches 7 bases. This TCR came from a woman aged 55-75 years with active COVID-19. In nucleotides, the CDR3 is TGTGCCACCAGGATTACTCAGGGGGCCTACGAGCAGTACTTC. This gives the protein CATRITQGAYEQYF.